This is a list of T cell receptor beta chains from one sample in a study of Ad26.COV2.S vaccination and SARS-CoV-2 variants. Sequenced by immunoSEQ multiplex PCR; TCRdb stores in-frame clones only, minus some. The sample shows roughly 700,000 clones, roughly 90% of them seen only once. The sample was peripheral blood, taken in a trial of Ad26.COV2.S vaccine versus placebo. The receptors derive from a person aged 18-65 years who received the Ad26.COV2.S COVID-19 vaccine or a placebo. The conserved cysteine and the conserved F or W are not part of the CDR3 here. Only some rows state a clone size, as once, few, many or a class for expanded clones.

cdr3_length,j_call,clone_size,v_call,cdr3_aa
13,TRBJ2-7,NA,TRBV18,ASSPPGQGVYEQY
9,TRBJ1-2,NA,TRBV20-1,SANWDYGYT
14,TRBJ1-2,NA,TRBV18,ASSVGTGERSYGYT
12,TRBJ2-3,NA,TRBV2,ASRLQGSTDTQY
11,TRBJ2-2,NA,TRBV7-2,ASSLLQGGELF
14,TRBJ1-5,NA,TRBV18,ASSPTGEGSNQPQH
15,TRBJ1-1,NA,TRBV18,ASSPGGRSGANTEAF
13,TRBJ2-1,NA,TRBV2,ASIRQLLRNNEQF
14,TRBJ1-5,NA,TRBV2,ASRPTGVVSNQPQH
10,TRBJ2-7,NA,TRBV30,AWSDSGGEQY
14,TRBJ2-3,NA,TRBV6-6,ASSKLAGESTDTQY
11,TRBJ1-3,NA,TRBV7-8,ASSLEFGAYIY
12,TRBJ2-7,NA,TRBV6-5,ASSSSGGTYEQY
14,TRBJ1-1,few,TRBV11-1,ASSLRTGRPGTEAF
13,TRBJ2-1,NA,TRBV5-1,ASSLGQGGYNEQF
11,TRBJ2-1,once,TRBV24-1,ATSAGGYNEQF
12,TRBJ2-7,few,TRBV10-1,ASSEAGSTYEQY
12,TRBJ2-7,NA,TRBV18,ASSGGTAAYEQY